What follows are 8 T cell receptor beta chains derived from one specimen sequenced in a study of T cells after yellow fever vaccination. TCRdb fed the 5' RACE reads into MiXCR, producing one record per CDR3 protein. The sample holds 250,000 to 350,000 distinct CDR3 sequences, approximately 4.3% seen once. The specimen comprised PBMCs, sampled 15 days after the yellow fever booster vaccination. The receptors were gathered from a man between 18 and 29 years old who received the YFV17D yellow fever vaccine.

This clonotype was recorded a few times. This chain joins TRBV7-2 and TRBJ2-5; 7 bases align to TRBD1. CDR1 SGHTA and CDR2 FQGNSA come from the germline V gene. The CDR3 runs 17 residues. The ends lost 2 bases at V and 3 bases at J; junction bases unmatched: 12. The CDR3 spells CASSLTPPGTAKETQYF. DNA of the CDR3: TGTGCCAGCAGCTTAACCCCCCCCGGGACAGCAAAAGAGACCCAGTACTTC.

This clonotype has only a few counts. This chain uses TRBV7-2 with TRBJ1-3; TRBD1 is a possible D gene (6 bases). This CDR3 region has 16 residues. Trimming took 3 bases from V and 2 from J, leaving 14 bases between them. Germline V CDR1 and CDR2: SGHTA, FQGNSA. The CDR3, as DNA: TGTGCCAGCAGCTTTTACAGGGAGCCCCCTGGAAACACCATATATTTT. Translation gives CASSFYREPPGNTIYF. Together with reference TRBV7-2 and TRBJ1-3, the CDR3 gives the full variable domain: GAGVSQSPSNKVTEKGKDVELRCDPISGHTALYWYRQSLGQGLEFLIYFQGNSAPDKSGLPSDRFSAERTGGSVSTLTIQRTQQEDSAVYLCASSFYREPPGNTIYFGEGSWLTVV.

This clonotype came up a few times. V gene TRBV28 combines with J gene TRBJ1-5; D is perhaps TRBD1 (5 bases). The CDR3 totals 14 residues. The germline V gene has CDR1 MDHEN and CDR2 SYDVKM. V was shortened by 5 bases and J by 4 bases, with 12 bases between the two germline ends. Here the CDR3 reads CASSAGTQNQPQHF. Here the CDR3 DNA reads TGTGCCAGCAGTGCCGGGACGCAGAATCAGCCCCAGCATTTT.

This clonotype was counted a few times. This sequence joins TRBV6-6 and TRBJ2-7; D unclear. CDR3 length: 14 residues. In germline, CDR1 is MNHNY, CDR2 SVGAGI (reference sequence). V dropped 0 bases and J dropped 2 bases, with 8 bases sitting between them. CDR3 DNA sequence: TGTGCCAGCAGTTACTCGGCAAACGCCTACGAGCAGTACGTC. The encoded protein is CASSYSANAYEQYV.

This clonotype was counted at least ten times. This chain links TRBV7-9 with TRBJ2-5, with 7 bases identical to TRBD1. The CDR3 is 17 residues long. Germline values: CDR1 SEHNR, CDR2 FQNEAQ (reference sequence). J gave up 0 bases and V 5 bases, and 12 bases lay outside the gene matches. In DNA form, the CDR3 reads TGTGCCAGCAGCACCCCCATCCAGACAGGGTACCAAGAGACCCAGTACTTC. It specifies CASSTPIQTGYQETQYF. Full variable domain (rest looked up from reference TRBV7-9 and TRBJ2-5): DTGVSQNPRHKITKRGQNVTFRCDPISEHNRLYWYRQTLGQGPEFLTYFQNEAQLEKSRLLSDRFSAERPKGSFSTLEIQRTEQGDSAMYLCASSTPIQTGYQETQYFGPGTRLLVL.

The sample holds many counts of this clonotype. The genes are TRBV7-2 and TRBJ1-1; 8 bases are shared with TRBD1. This CDR3 is built from 13 residues. Germline V gene sequence: CDR1 SGHTA, CDR2 FQGNSA. With 3 bases clipped from V and 4 bases from J, the junction kept 1 base outside the gene matches. In DNA form, the CDR3 reads TGTGCCAGCAGCTTGGACAGGGCCACTGAAGCTTTCTTT. Amino acid sequence: CASSLDRATEAFF.

In this sample, this clonotype turned up a few times. The chain couples TRBV11-2 to TRBJ2-7; D remains ambiguous. The germline CDR1 and CDR2 sequences are SGHAT and FQNNGV. Deletions cut 3 bases from V and 7 bases from J, with 13 bases between. The CDR3 has 13 amino acids. The CDR3 loop is CASSFMVSREQYF. Written as DNA, the CDR3 is TGTGCCAGCAGCTTCATGGTGAGCCGAGAGCAGTACTTC. Full variable domain (missing parts from reference TRBV11-2 and TRBJ2-7): EAGVAQSPRYKIIEKRQSVAFWCNPISGHATLYWYQQILGQGPKLLIQFQNNGVVDDSQLPKDRFSAERLKGVDSTLKIQPAKLEDSAVYLCASSFMVSREQYFGPGTRLTVT.

This clonotype occurred many times. This chain connects TRBV4-3 to TRBJ2-6; no clear D. Germline loops: CDR1 LGHNA, CDR2 YSLEER. Trimming stripped 0 bases from V and 0 bases from J, with 9 bases between. The CDR3 has 17 amino acids. The CDR3 protein is CASSQDPAVSGANVLTF. CDR3 bases: TGCGCCAGCAGCCAAGATCCCGCGGTCTCTGGGGCCAACGTCCTGACTTTC.